A single sample gave rise to the 31 T cell receptor beta chains below, sequenced in a study of long-term antiretroviral therapy in people with HIV. The assay, immunoSEQ v3.0, was run at survey level. Profiling relied on immunoSEQ multiplex PCR, and the TCRdb table lists in-frame clones only, not all of them. The repertoire has 27,000 or so clones, around 85% of them found once; the top ten carry roughly 9%. The sequencing here drew on unsorted PBMCs, taken 4.8 to 5 years after starting antiretroviral therapy. All receptors derive from a man in his forties with HIV.

The CDR3 loop reads CASSTGLSSYEQYF. The CDR3 DNA reads TGTGCCAGTAGCACGGGCCTTAGCTCCTACGAGCAGTACTTC. The chain links TRBV7-2 to TRBJ2-7; no firm D call. Trimming pared 9 bases from V and 0 bases from J, leaving 15 bases between. Germline V lookup: CDR1 SGHTA, CDR2 FQGNSA. The CDR3 consists of 14 residues.

This sequence joins TRBV6-1 and TRBJ2-3; the D gene is possibly TRBD2 (6 bases). The length of the CDR3 is 15 residues. CDR1 and CDR2 from the germline V gene are MNHNS and SASEGT. V gave up 2 bases and J gave up 7 bases, with 16 bases separating them. Here the CDR3 DNA reads TGTGCCAGCAGTGAATCGGCGGGATATATCTATACGCAGTATTTT. Its translation is CASSESAGYIYTQYF.

The chain recombines TRBV7-2 with TRBJ2-7, with D maybe TRBD1 (5 bases). V shed 5 bases and J shed 0 bases, with 14 bases lying between them. In germline, CDR1 is SGHTA, CDR2 FQGNSA. The CDR3 is 15 residues long. CDR3 amino acids: CASSKGMTSSYEQYF. The DNA for the CDR3 is TGTGCCAGCAGCAAGGGGATGACCAGCTCCTACGAGCAGTACTTC.

This clone has a handful of counts. The rearrangement uses TRBV7-6 and TRBJ2-7; 8 bases match TRBD2. V dropped 3 bases and J dropped 0; count of bases not matched to a gene: 13. The CDR3 loop spans 18 amino acids. Germline V gene data show CDR1 as SGHVS and CDR2 as FNYEAQ. DNA of the CDR3: TGTGCCAGCAGCTTTAACCCCTCGCGCGGGACTAGCTCCTACGAGCAGTACTTC. It is translated as CASSFNPSRGTSSYEQYF.

This clone was found once. The CDR3 nucleotides read TGTGCCAGCAGGGGGACGCCCCGGAGACAAGTGAGGTATGGCTACACCTTC. Its protein is CASRGTPRRQVRYGYTF. The chain uses TRBV27 and TRBJ1-2; D might be TRBD1 (5 bases). The germline V gene has CDR1 MNHEY and CDR2 SMNVEV (reference sequence). Trimming removed 6 bases from V and 5 bases from J, with 25 bases in between. This CDR3 spans 17 amino acids.

The chain has TRBV11-2 and TRBJ2-3; D ambiguous. This CDR3 comprises 17 residues. Trimming shortened V by 1 base and J by 2 bases, and 16 bases separated the two germline ends. From germline, CDR1 is SGHAT and CDR2 FQNNGV. The CDR3, as DNA: TGTGCCAGCAGCTTAGTAGGGCTAGTTGGTAACACAGATACGCAGTATTTT. This sequence encodes CASSLVGLVGNTDTQYF.

The CDR3 DNA is TGTGCCAGCAGCCCCAGGACAGGCCCCAATGAGCAGTTCTTC. Amino acids: CASSPRTGPNEQFF. The rearrangement links TRBV5-5 to TRBJ2-1; 7 positions agree with TRBD1. Germline CDR1 and CDR2: SGHKS and YYEKEE (reference sequence). Trimming at V came to 4 bases and at J to 6 bases, leaving 7 bases not matched to a gene. CDR3 length equals 14 residues. The whole variable domain, filled in from reference TRBV5-5 and TRBJ2-1, reads DAGVTQSPTHLIKTRGQQVTLRCSPISGHKSVSWYQQVLGQGPQFIFQYYEKEERGRGNFPDRFSARQFPNYSSELNVNALLLGDSALYLCASSPRTGPNEQFFGPGTRLTVL.

The rearrangement links TRBV2 to TRBJ2-3; D remains unclear. Germline values: CDR1 SNHLY, CDR2 FYNNEI. V lost 7 bases and J lost 0, with 8 bases in between. There are 13 residues in the CDR3. The CDR3 DNA reads TGTGCCAGCAAAGCAGAGAGCACAGATACGCAGTATTTT. Translated, it gives CASKAESTDTQYF.

The chain recombines TRBV2 with TRBJ2-3; 10 bases fit TRBD2. V dropped 7 bases and J dropped 3; count of bases not matched to a gene: 7. Germline V lookup: CDR1 SNHLY, CDR2 FYNNEI. The CDR3 covers 15 residues. The CDR3 DNA follows: TGTGCCAGCACCGCCGGGACTAGCGTAACAGATACGCAGTATTTT. It yields the protein CASTAGTSVTDTQYF.

The gene calls are TRBV5-4 and TRBJ2-7; TRBD1 matches at 10 bases. V lost 0 bases to trimming and J lost 5 bases; unmatched junction nucleotides: 14. In germline, CDR1 is SGHNT, CDR2 YYREEE (reference sequence). The CDR3 is 18 amino acids. The CDR3 DNA reads TGTGCCAGCAGCTTGGCCCCGGGACAGGGGTGGCCGGGCGACGAGCAGTACTTC. Protein: CASSLAPGQGWPGDEQYF. Together with reference TRBV5-4 and TRBJ2-7, the CDR3 gives the full variable domain: ETGVTQSPTHLIKTRGQQVTLRCSSQSGHNTVSWYQQALGQGPQFIFQYYREEENGRGNFPPRFSGLQFPNYSSELNVNALELDDSALYLCASSLAPGQGWPGDEQYFGPGTRLTVT.

This clone has just one count. This CDR3 is CASSYFENTDTQYF. Written as DNA, the CDR3 is TGTGCCAGCAGTTACTTCGAGAACACAGATACGCAGTATTTT. The rearrangement joins TRBV6-5 to TRBJ2-3; unclear D gene. CDR1 is MNHEY and CDR2 is SVGAGI in the germline V gene. Between the trimmed V and J ends, which lost 1 base and 2 bases, there was a span of 7 bases. The CDR3 consists of 14 residues.

The chain recombines TRBV28 with TRBJ1-1; a possible D gene is TRBD1 (5 bases). Germline V lookup: CDR1 MDHEN, CDR2 SYDVKM. This CDR3 has 15 residues. V was cut by 7 bases and J by 5 bases, with 20 bases left in between. The CDR3: CASTSPGGARTEAFF. For the CDR3, the DNA is TGTGCCAGCACGTCCCCTGGTGGGGCGCGAACTGAAGCTTTCTTT. The full variable domain, in which reference TRBV28 and TRBJ1-1 provide the parts outside the CDR3, is DVKVTQSSRYLVKRTGEKVFLECVQDMDHENMFWYRQDPGLGLRLIYFSYDVKMKEKGDIPEGYSVSREKKERFSLILESASTNQTSMYLCASTSPGGARTEAFFGQGTRLTVV.

The chain combines TRBV9 with TRBJ2-5, with 7 bases that match TRBD2. The CDR3 contains 14 residues. Germline loops: CDR1 SGDLS, CDR2 YYNGEE. The trim removed 4 bases at V and 4 bases at J, leaving 7 bases unmatched. Here the CDR3 DNA reads TGTGCCAGCAGCCTTAAAGGGAGGGTAGAGACCCAGTACTTC. Residues: CASSLKGRVETQYF.

The V gene is TRBV7-9, the J gene TRBJ1-1, with 7 bases aligning to TRBD1. Germline assignment: CDR1 SEHNR and CDR2 FQNEAQ (reference sequence). The CDR3 is 13 residues long. The V gene end was trimmed by 2 bases and the J gene end by 7 bases; junction bases not matched to a gene: 4. CDR3: CASSLPNRGEAFF. In DNA, the CDR3 is TGTGCCAGCAGCTTACCCAACAGGGGTGAAGCTTTCTTT. Full variable domain (remainder filled in from reference TRBV7-9 and TRBJ1-1): DTGVSQNPRHKITKRGQNVTFRCDPISEHNRLYWYRQTLGQGPEFLTYFQNEAQLEKSRLLSDRFSAERPKGSFSTLEIQRTEQGDSAMYLCASSLPNRGEAFFGQGTRLTVV.

V gene TRBV2 combines with J gene TRBJ2-1, with TRBD2 as a possible D gene (7 bases). Trimming left V 1 base short and J 6 bases short, with 13 bases between. The CDR3 is 15 amino acids. Germline lookup yields CDR1 SNHLY and CDR2 FYNNEI. The CDR3 nucleotides are TGTGCCAGCAGTGAAGGCACGGGGGGCATCAATGAGCAGTTCTTC. This translates into CASSEGTGGINEQFF.

The rearrangement uses TRBV4-3 and TRBJ1-2; D is unresolved. V shed 0 bases and J shed 2 bases, with 4 bases lying between them. The germline CDR1 and CDR2 sequences are LGHNA and YSLEER. The length of the CDR3 is 13 residues. The CDR3 DNA sequence: TGCGCCAGCAGCCAAGACGGAAACTATGGCTACACCTTC. Encoded protein: CASSQDGNYGYTF.

This rearrangement joins TRBV18 to TRBJ2-1; D is perhaps TRBD2 (6 bases). The V gene's germline CDR1 is KGHSH and CDR2 LQKENI. The V end lost 3 bases, the J end lost 2 bases, and 14 bases lay between the germline ends. This CDR3 is built from 16 residues. This CDR3 is CASSPRGTGTYNEQFF. DNA of the CDR3: TGTGCCAGCTCACCCCGCGGGACGGGGACCTACAATGAGCAGTTCTTC. The complete variable domain, with remaining parts taken from reference TRBV18 and TRBJ2-1, reads NAGVMQNPRHLVRRRGQEARLRCSPMKGHSHVYWYRQLPEEGLKFMVYLQKENIIDESGMPKERFSAEFPKEGPSILRIQQVVRGDSAAYFCASSPRGTGTYNEQFFGPGTRLTVL.

This chain joins TRBV29-1 and TRBJ1-2; D remains unclear. The CDR3 runs to 11 residues. Germline V gives CDR1 SQVTM, CDR2 ANQGSEA. Trimming took 3 bases from V and 4 from J, leaving 6 bases between them. CDR3 in amino acids: CSVERSYGYTF. The CDR3 DNA is TGCAGCGTTGAGCGGTCCTATGGCTACACCTTC.

This rearrangement joins TRBV5-8 to TRBJ2-2; 10 nucleotides line up with TRBD2. The CDR3 is 17 amino acids. J gave up 2 bases and V 1 base, and 5 bases lay outside the gene matches. Germline V gene lookup returns CDR1 SGHTS and CDR2 YDEGEE. The CDR3 is CASSLSSGGQNTGELFF. In DNA form, the CDR3 reads TGTGCCAGCAGCTTGAGTAGCGGGGGGCAAAACACCGGGGAGCTGTTTTTT. Using reference TRBV5-8 and TRBJ2-2 for the parts outside the CDR3, the full variable domain is EAGVTQSPTHLIKTRGQQATLRCSPISGHTSVYWYQQALGLGLQFLLWYDEGEERNRGNFPPRFSGRQFPNYSSELNVNALELEDSALYLCASSLSSGGQNTGELFFGEGSRLTVL.

V gene TRBV10-3 combines with J gene TRBJ2-3, with 8 bases that match TRBD2. The CDR3 is 17 amino acids. Per the germline V gene, CDR1 is ENHRY and CDR2 is SYGVKD. V lost 6 bases to trimming and J lost 2 bases; unmatched junction nucleotides: 13. The CDR3 DNA reads as TGTGCCATCAGGCCACCGGGTGGCGGGGGGACCACAGATACGCAGTATTTT. Amino acid sequence: CAIRPPGGGGTTDTQYF.

This clone was picked up a small number of times. Here the CDR3 reads CASRGVSYEQYF. The DNA of the CDR3 is TGTGCCAGCAGGGGGGTCTCCTACGAGCAGTACTTC. The genes are TRBV6-4 and TRBJ2-7; D tentatively fits TRBD1 or TRBD2 (5 bases each). Trimming shortened V by 6 bases and J by 0 bases, and 6 bases separated the two germline ends. The CDR3 is made up of 12 amino acids. Germline lookup yields CDR1 MRHNA and CDR2 SNTAGT.

The J gene is TRBJ2-2, the V gene TRBV10-3; 8 bases fit TRBD2. Germline loops: CDR1 ENHRY, CDR2 SYGVKD. The CDR3 extends over 14 amino acids. The J segment lost 4 bases and the V segment lost 9 bases, leaving 7 bases of the junction unmatched. CDR3 coding DNA: TGTGCCATTTCTAAGGCGGGGGGCACCGGGGAGCTGTTTTTT. The encoded protein is CAISKAGGTGELFF.

With regard to this clone: The junction shows a germline mismatch at one end, possibly a read error. The sample contains more than one DNA sequence encoding this CDR3. The chain is built from TRBV18 and TRBJ2-7; possible D gene TRBD1, 5 bases. This CDR3 has 15 amino acids. The germline gives CDR1 KGHSH, CDR2 LQKENI. CDR3 nucleotides: TGTGCCAGTTCACCAATGAGACAGAAAGTCGCGGAGCAGTACTTC. This sequence encodes CASSPMRQKVAEQYF.

V and J are TRBV6-6 and TRBJ1-3; 10 positions agree with TRBD1. V shed 6 bases, J shed 6 bases, and the junction held 5 bases outside the gene matches. CDR1 is MNHNY, CDR2 SVGAGI, per germline (reference sequence). This CDR3 spans 14 amino acids. DNA for the CDR3: TGTGCCAGCAGCCGGGACAGGGGTTTAAACACCATATATTTT. This gives the protein CASSRDRGLNTIYF.

The V call is TRBV10-3, the J call TRBJ2-5; TRBD2 matches at 8 bases. CDR3 size: 12 residues. V lost 11 bases to trimming and J lost 9 bases; unmatched junction nucleotides: 11. The V gene's germline CDR1 is ENHRY and CDR2 SYGVKD. In DNA form, the CDR3 reads TGTGCCGTCGGGACTAGTGAAGGGGCCCAGTACTTC. Encoded protein: CAVGTSEGAQYF.

This clone was seen once. The V call is TRBV6-1, the J call TRBJ2-1; 7 bases line up with TRBD2. The CDR3 has 12 amino acids. The germline V gene encodes CDR1 MNHNS and CDR2 SASEGT. The CDR3 coding sequence is TGTGTCTCAGCGGGGCCCTACAATGAGCAGTTCTTC. Encoded protein: CVSAGPYNEQFF.

This chain joins TRBV10-2 and TRBJ2-5, with D possibly TRBD2 on 6 matching bases. The J call may be mistaken, given a closer DNA end match to TRBJ2-7. CDR3 size: 14 residues. Germline CDR1 reads WSHSY; CDR2 reads SAAADI. CDR3 sequence (DNA): TGCGCCAGCACGTCAGTGGGAGGTAGAGACGAGCAGTACTTC. Amino acids: CASTSVGGRDEQYF.

The chain uses TRBV18 and TRBJ1-2; no clear D. Germline assignment: CDR1 KGHSH and CDR2 LQKENI. Trimming left V 3 bases short and J 0 bases short, with 5 bases between. The CDR3 is 13 residues long. The CDR3 loop reads CASSPSANYGYTF. The DNA of the CDR3 is TGTGCCAGCTCACCTAGCGCTAACTATGGCTACACCTTC.

This clone was seen a single time. The chain carries TRBV6-5 and TRBJ1-1; D might be TRBD1 (6 bases). Trimming stripped 6 bases from V and 1 base from J, with 9 bases between. The germline gives CDR1 MNHEY, CDR2 SVGAGI. This CDR3 spans 13 amino acids. Written as DNA, the CDR3 is TGTGCCAGCAGAAAGACAGGGAACACTGAAGCTTTCTTT. This translates into CASRKTGNTEAFF.

The rearrangement joins TRBV4-3 to TRBJ2-1; possibly TRBD1 for D (5 bases). Trimming cost V 4 bases and J 13 bases, with 41 bases left between them. The CDR3 length is 21 residues. Germline V lookup: CDR1 LGHNA, CDR2 YSLEER. Written as DNA, the CDR3 is TGCGCCAGCAGCCTCAAGATGGGGCTCAGCCCCCAGATTGAACAATGGAAGGTTCAGTTCTTC. This gives the protein CASSLKMGLSPQIEQWKVQFF.

The chain combines TRBV5-1 with TRBJ2-1; D is uncertain. CDR3 length: 11 residues. Trimming cost V 5 bases and J 5 bases, with 5 bases left between them. Germline V gives CDR1 SGHRS, CDR2 YFSETQ. This chain's CDR3 is CASRLDNEQFF. DNA of the CDR3: TGCGCCAGCAGACTGGACAATGAGCAGTTCTTC.